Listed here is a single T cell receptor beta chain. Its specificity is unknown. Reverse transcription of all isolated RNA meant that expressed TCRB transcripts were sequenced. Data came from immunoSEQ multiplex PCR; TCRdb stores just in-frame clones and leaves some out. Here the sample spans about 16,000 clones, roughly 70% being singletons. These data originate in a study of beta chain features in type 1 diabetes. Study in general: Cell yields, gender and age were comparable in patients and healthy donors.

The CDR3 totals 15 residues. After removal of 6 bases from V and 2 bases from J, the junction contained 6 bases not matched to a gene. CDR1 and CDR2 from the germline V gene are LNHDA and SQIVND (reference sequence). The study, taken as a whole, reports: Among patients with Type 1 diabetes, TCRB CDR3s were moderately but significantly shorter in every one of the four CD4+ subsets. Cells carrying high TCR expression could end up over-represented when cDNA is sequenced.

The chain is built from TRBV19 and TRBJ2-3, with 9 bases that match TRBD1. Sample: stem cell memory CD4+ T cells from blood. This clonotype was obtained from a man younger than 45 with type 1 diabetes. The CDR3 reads CASRRTGVITDTQYF. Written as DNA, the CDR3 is TGTGCCAGTAGAAGGACAGGGGTCATCACAGATACGCAGTATTTT.